One and the same sample provided the 11 T cell receptor beta chains below, sequenced in a study of human T cells and chemical hapten exposure. Regarding time point: patch test 1, 2 weeks after DPC sensitization. Indicated treatment: therapeutic diphenylcyclopropenone sensitization with weekly scalp DPC. One entry per CDR3 protein results from TCRdb running MiXCR on the RACE reads. The sample includes tens of thousands of distinct CDR3 sequences, 10% of them seen just once. Here the sequenced sample was whole blood, taken in connection with sensitization to the hapten diphenylcyclopropenone (DPC). These receptors originate from a middle-aged man with alopecia areata. Some clones in this sample may be carry-over from other donors' samples.

This clonotype was counted many times. The gene calls are TRBV7-3 and TRBJ2-3, with 8 nucleotides matching TRBD2. The germline V gene has CDR1 SGHTA and CDR2 FQGTGA. After removal of 1 base from V and 5 bases from J, the junction contained 8 bases not matched to a gene. The CDR3 totals 16 residues. CDR3 protein: CASSLNMAGGGDTQYF. In DNA form, the CDR3 reads TGTGCCAGCAGCTTAAATATGGCGGGAGGAGGAGATACGCAGTATTTT.

The chain couples TRBV12-3 or TRBV12-4 to TRBJ2-7; TRBD2 matches at 7 bases. Trimming took 5 bases from V and 2 from J; bases not matched to a gene: 12. The CDR3 totals 16 residues. This CDR3 is CASSPMGSGLTYEQYF. In DNA form, the CDR3 reads TGTGCCAGCAGTCCCATGGGTAGCGGGCTTACCTACGAGCAGTACTTC.

This clonotype was seen a few times. This chain links TRBV5-5 with TRBJ2-3, with 12 positions matching TRBD2. Germline CDR1 and CDR2: SGHKS and YYEKEE (reference sequence). The J segment lost 8 bases and the V segment lost 0 bases, leaving 13 bases of the junction unmatched. CDR3 length equals 18 residues. The chain's CDR3 is CASSLELAGGLYGRTQYF. The CDR3 coding sequence is TGTGCCAGCAGCTTGGAACTAGCGGGAGGTCTTTATGGGCGTACGCAGTATTTT.

This clonotype was counted ten times or more. This chain joins TRBV28 and TRBJ2-5; 15 bases match TRBD2. The CDR3 consists of 16 residues. V shed 6 bases and J 4 bases; nucleotides not matched to a gene: 6. Germline CDR1 MDHEN, CDR2 SYDVKM. This CDR3 reads CASSLGTSGRIETQYF. Written as DNA, the CDR3 is TGTGCCAGCAGCCTGGGGACTAGCGGGAGGATAGAGACCCAGTACTTC.

The rearrangement uses TRBV28 and TRBJ1-5; D uncertain. This CDR3 spans 15 amino acids. CDR1 MDHEN and CDR2 SYDVKM come from the germline V gene. With 3 bases removed from V and 0 bases from J, the gap between germline ends came to 9 bases. In DNA, the CDR3 is TGTGCCAGCAGTTTGCAGTTCAATAGCAATCAGCCCCAGCATTTT. Its translation is CASSLQFNSNQPQHF. The complete variable domain, with remaining parts taken from reference TRBV28 and TRBJ1-5, reads DVKVTQSSRYLVKRTGEKVFLECVQDMDHENMFWYRQDPGLGLRLIYFSYDVKMKEKGDIPEGYSVSREKKERFSLILESASTNQTSMYLCASSLQFNSNQPQHFGDGTRLSIL.

The rearrangement links TRBV19 to TRBJ2-7; D is unclear. Per germline, CDR1 LNHDA and CDR2 SQIVND (reference sequence). This CDR3 region has 15 residues. Trimming took 5 bases from V and 0 from J, leaving 14 bases between them. The CDR3 loop is CASSDRQVASYEQYV. The CDR3 nucleotides are TGTGCCAGTAGTGATCGACAAGTTGCCTCCTACGAGCAGTACGTC.

In its sample, this clonotype was seen a few times. In DNA, the CDR3 is TGTGCCAGCAGCTTAGTGTGGCAGACCGGGGGTTGCTCCTACGAGCAGTACGTC. Translation: CASSLVWQTGGCSYEQYV. The chain uses TRBV7-4 and TRBJ2-7; weak D call: TRBD2 (6 bases). Germline V gene sequence: CDR1 SGHVT, CDR2 SQSDAQ. Trimming pared 1 base from V and 0 bases from J, leaving 19 bases between. The CDR3 contains 18 residues.

The rearrangement links TRBV12-3 or TRBV12-4 to TRBJ2-1; TRBD2 aligns across 8 bases. The V and J ends lost 6 bases and 7 bases, in that order; junction bases with no gene match: 14. This CDR3 spans 16 amino acids. CDR3 sequence (DNA): TGTGCCAGCAGACTAAGGTGGTCGGGCGGGGGGAATGAGCAGTTCTTC. Translating it yields CASRLRWSGGGNEQFF.

CDR3 in DNA: TGTGCCACCAAACCGGACAGGGGGAACACTGAAGCTTTCTTT. This sequence encodes CATKPDRGNTEAFF. V usage is TRBV19 and J usage is TRBJ1-1; 9 bases line up with TRBD1. The V gene's germline CDR1 is LNHDA and CDR2 SQIVND (reference sequence). Unmatched junction bases numbered 7, after V lost 10 bases and J lost 1 base. The CDR3 sequence is 14 residues long.

This clonotype was picked up a small number of times. V usage is TRBV11-2 and J usage is TRBJ1-1, with D possibly being TRBD1 (6 bases). The V end lost 5 bases, the J end lost 4 bases, and 17 bases lay between the germline ends. The germline gives CDR1 SGHAT, CDR2 FQNNGV. This CDR3 has 15 amino acids. The CDR3 is CASSPVAGAATEAFF. The CDR3 DNA follows: TGTGCCAGCAGCCCAGTGGCGGGGGCGGCCACTGAAGCTTTCTTT.

This clonotype occurred a few times. The chain links TRBV7-9 to TRBJ2-4; possibly TRBD1 or TRBD2 for D (6 bases each). The germline V gene encodes CDR1 SEHNR and CDR2 FQNEAQ (reference sequence). Trimming stripped 5 bases from V and 8 bases from J, with 22 bases between. CDR3 length: 16 residues. In DNA, the CDR3 is TGTGCCAGCAGCCATGACTCGGGACTCCCAGGGGACATTCAGTACTTC. Protein: CASSHDSGLPGDIQYF.